A selection of T cell receptor beta chains follows, all from one sample in a study of CD4 T cells in relation to SARS-CoV-2 and coronaviruses. Assay: immunoSEQ multiplex PCR; the TCRdb copy retains only in-frame clones and omits some. The table includes about 25,000 clones, 70% to 80% detected once. What these receptors recognize is not known. The sequenced sample consisted of CD4+ T cells from PBMCs, cultured in vitro. These receptors originate from a human donor in good health. Both conserved end residues are part of each CDR3. Fields, in order: CDR3 DNA, CDR3 protein, clone size, V gene, J gene, D gene. D genes are given only for firm matches. Clone size, where shown, is once, few, many, or a class for clones that have expanded.

TGTGCCAGCAGCTTCTCCTGGGGAGACTTCTCTGGAAACACCATATATTTT	CASSFSWGDFSGNTIYF	.	TRBV5-6	TRBJ1-3	.
TGTGCCAGCAGCCTTACGACAGGGATATTTTCACCCCTCCACTTT	CASSLTTGIFSPLHF	.	TRBV5-6	TRBJ1-6	TRBD1
TGTGCCAGCAGCCTGAGGCGGAATGAGCAGTTCTTC	CASSLRRNEQFF	.	TRBV11-2	TRBJ2-1	.
TGCGCCAGCAGCCAAGAAGACATGGCCTACGAGCAGTACTTC	CASSQEDMAYEQYF	.	TRBV4-1	TRBJ2-7	.
TGCGCCAGCACCAATTGGGGGACTAGCGGGTTCGGGGACCAAGAGACCCAGTACTTC	CASTNWGTSGFGDQETQYF	.	TRBV5-1	TRBJ2-5	TRBD2
TGTGCCAGTAGTCTTAGGGAGTCCGGGGAGCTGTTTTTT	CASSLRESGELFF	.	TRBV19	TRBJ2-2	.
TGTGCCAGTAGGACAGGGCGCTCTGGGGACTATGGCTACACCTTC	CASRTGRSGDYGYTF	.	TRBV7-2	TRBJ1-2	TRBD1
TGTGCCAGCAGTCATGGCGGTGGCTACACCTTC	CASSHGGGYTF	.	TRBV12-3/TRBV12-4	TRBJ1-2	.
TGTGCCAGTAGTATTGAGGATCAGCCCCAGCATTTT	CASSIEDQPQHF	.	TRBV19	TRBJ1-5	.
TGTGCCAGCAGTGAAGGGGCAGGGTCCCAGCATTTT	CASSEGAGSQHF	.	TRBV2	TRBJ1-5	.
TGCGCCAGCTATTCCGGGACAAGGACTATGAACACTGAAGCTTTCTTT	CASYSGTRTMNTEAFF	.	TRBV5-1	TRBJ1-1	.
TGTGCCAGCAGCTTAGGCGGGGCCATCTATGGCTACACCTTC	CASSLGGAIYGYTF	once	TRBV11-2	TRBJ1-2	.
TGTGCCATCAGTGAGGTGGTGGCTTCCTACAATGAGCAGTTCTTC	CAISEVVASYNEQFF	.	TRBV10-3	TRBJ2-1	.
TGTGCCAGCAGTTCCGACAGGGGAGAGACCCAGTACTTC	CASSSDRGETQYF	.	TRBV6-5	TRBJ2-5	TRBD1
TGTGCCAGTAGTATAGCATCAGGGGCCGAGCAGTACTTC	CASSIASGAEQYF	.	TRBV19	TRBJ2-7	.
TGCGCCAGCAGTGTACCCCTTCCTAGCGGGAGAGAAACTAATGACGCGCAGTTCTTC	CASSVPLPSGRETNDAQFF	.	TRBV4-1	TRBJ2-1	TRBD2
TGTGCCAGCAGCTTAAGTGCTAGCGGAAGTACAGATACGCAGTATTTT	CASSLSASGSTDTQYF	.	TRBV7-2	TRBJ2-3	TRBD2
TGTGCCAGCAGCTTCGGCGGGAGGGCGGCCGAGACCCAGTACTTC	CASSFGGRAAETQYF	.	TRBV7-2	TRBJ2-5	TRBD2
TGTGCCAGCAGCCTAAGCGGGGGAAACACAGATACGCAGTATTTT	CASSLSGGNTDTQYF	.	TRBV7-9	TRBJ2-3	TRBD2
TGTGCCATCAGTGAGTCTGGCGGGAGGGCCCGGGGGCAGTACTTC	CAISESGGRARGQYF	once	TRBV10-3	TRBJ2-7	TRBD2
TGTGCCAGCCACGGGGGGCAGGATCAGCCCCAGCATTTT	CASHGGQDQPQHF	.	TRBV18	TRBJ1-5	.
TGTGCCAGCAGCTTGTACGGACAGGAGATATCTGGGGCCAACGTCCTGACTTTC	CASSLYGQEISGANVLTF	.	TRBV7-2	TRBJ2-6	TRBD1
TGTGCCAGCGGTGGACGGATCGCTGAGCAGTTCTTC	CASGGRIAEQFF	once	TRBV12-3/TRBV12-4	TRBJ2-1	.
TGTGCCAGCAGCTTCGGAACAGATAATGAAAAACTGTTTTTT	CASSFGTDNEKLFF	.	TRBV5-6	TRBJ1-4	.
TGTGCCAGCAGCCCCGGGGGCGGCAGAAATTACGAGCAGTACTTC	CASSPGGGRNYEQYF	once	TRBV7-2	TRBJ2-7	.
TGTGCCAGCAGCCAAGAGGTCACCGGGGGGGGCCGCAATGAGCAGTTCTTC	CASSQEVTGGGRNEQFF	.	TRBV14	TRBJ2-1	TRBD2
TGCGCCAGCAGCTTGGCAGAGACAGGGGTCACCACAGATACGCAGTATTTT	CASSLAETGVTTDTQYF	.	TRBV5-1	TRBJ2-3	TRBD1
TGTGCCATCAGTGACCCGACTAGCGGGGGGCAAGAGACCCAGTACTTC	CAISDPTSGGQETQYF	.	TRBV10-3	TRBJ2-5	TRBD2
TGCGCCAGCAGAACCGGGACAGGGGAACTCACAGATACGCAGTATTTT	CASRTGTGELTDTQYF	few	TRBV5-1	TRBJ2-3	TRBD1
TGTGCCAGCATAGGAGCGGACTCCTACAATGAGCAGTTCTTC	CASIGADSYNEQFF	.	TRBV2	TRBJ2-1	.
TGTGCCAGTAGGGGGACTAGCCTTCTCGGTACGCAGTATTTT	CASRGTSLLGTQYF	.	TRBV19	TRBJ2-3	TRBD2
TGTGCCAGCTCACCGCTGGACTACGAGCAGTACTTC	CASSPLDYEQYF	.	TRBV18	TRBJ2-7	.
TGTGCCAGCAGTCGCTCCTTGGCGGGGGGTTATACCGGGGAGCTGTTTTTT	CASSRSLAGGYTGELFF	few	TRBV6-6	TRBJ2-2	TRBD2
TGTGCCACCAAAGCGGGAGGGCCCACCGGGGAGCTGTTTTTT	CATKAGGPTGELFF	.	TRBV24-1	TRBJ2-2	TRBD2
TGTGCCAGCAGTGAAGGAGGGGGTGGGAACACTGAAGCTTTCTTT	CASSEGGGGNTEAFF	.	TRBV2	TRBJ1-1	.
TGCGCCAGCAGCAGGGGGGCCGGACAAGGCAACTACGAGCAGTACTTC	CASSRGAGQGNYEQYF	.	TRBV23-1	TRBJ2-7	.
TGTGCCAGTAGGGGAACTAGCGGGAGCGGGGGTGAGCAGTTCTTC	CASRGTSGSGGEQFF	.	TRBV19	TRBJ2-1	TRBD2
TGTGCCAGTAGTATGGGAACAGAGCCTAATGAAAAACTGTTTTTT	CASSMGTEPNEKLFF	.	TRBV19	TRBJ1-4	.
TGTGCCAGCAGCTTTGGTGCGGGCTGGGGGGACCAAGAGACCCAGTACTTC	CASSFGAGWGDQETQYF	.	TRBV11-2	TRBJ2-5	.
TGTGCCAGCAGCCAGCCGGTAAACAATGAGCAGTTCTTC	CASSQPVNNEQFF	.	TRBV3-1/TRBV3-2	TRBJ2-1	.
TGTGCCAGCAGCGCAAACCCCCTTGCCCGGGACAGGGAATTC	CASSANPLARDREF	.	TRBV9	TRBJ2-7	TRBD1
TGTGCCAGCAGCCAGCTACTAGCGGGGGGGCTTGGTGAGCAGTTCTTC	CASSQLLAGGLGEQFF	.	TRBV3-1/TRBV3-2	TRBJ2-1	TRBD2
TGTGCCAGCAGTTTTAATAACGGCGGCAATCAGCCCCAGCATTTT	CASSFNNGGNQPQHF	.	TRBV27	TRBJ1-5	.
TGTGCCATCAGTGCACAGGGCTCCCGATCTGGGGCCAACGTCCTGACTTTC	CAISAQGSRSGANVLTF	few	TRBV10-3	TRBJ2-6	.
TGTGCCAGCAGTGTCGGGGGGGCCTATGGCTACACCTTC	CASSVGGAYGYTF	once	TRBV2	TRBJ1-2	.
TGTGCCAGCAAACCCGACAGGCAGGGAGGGACCCAGTACTTC	CASKPDRQGGTQYF	.	TRBV6-5	TRBJ2-5	.
TGTGCCAGCAGTTCCACGGGAAACAATCAGCCCCAGCATTTT	CASSSTGNNQPQHF	.	TRBV6-2/TRBV6-3	TRBJ1-5	.
TGTGCTAGTGGTTTGGTACCGAGCCTCAATGAGCAGTTCTTC	CASGLVPSLNEQFF	.	TRBV12-5	TRBJ2-1	.
TGTGCCAGCGCGTCCGGGACCCCTAGCACAGATACGCAGTATTTT	CASASGTPSTDTQYF	.	TRBV6-5	TRBJ2-3	.